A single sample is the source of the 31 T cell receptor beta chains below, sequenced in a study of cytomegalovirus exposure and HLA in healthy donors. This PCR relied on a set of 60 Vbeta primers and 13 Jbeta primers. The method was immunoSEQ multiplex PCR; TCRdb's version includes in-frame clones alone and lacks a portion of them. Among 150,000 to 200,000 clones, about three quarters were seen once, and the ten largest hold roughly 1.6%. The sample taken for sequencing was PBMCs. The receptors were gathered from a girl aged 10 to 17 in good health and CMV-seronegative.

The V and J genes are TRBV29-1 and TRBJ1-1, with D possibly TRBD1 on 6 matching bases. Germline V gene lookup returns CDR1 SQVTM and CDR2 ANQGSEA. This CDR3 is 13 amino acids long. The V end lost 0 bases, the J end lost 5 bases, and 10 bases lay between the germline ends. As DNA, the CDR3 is TGCAGCGTTGAAGATCAGAGGGGGACTGAAGCTTTCTTT. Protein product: CSVEDQRGTEAFF.

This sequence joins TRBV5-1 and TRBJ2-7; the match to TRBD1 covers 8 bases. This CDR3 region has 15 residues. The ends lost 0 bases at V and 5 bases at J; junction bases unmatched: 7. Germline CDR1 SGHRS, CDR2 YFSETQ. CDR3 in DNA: TGCGCCAGCAGCTTGGAAGCGCAGGGGGCCAACGAGCAGTACTTC. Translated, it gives CASSLEAQGANEQYF.

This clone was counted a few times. CDR3 region: CASSRLGTIDSNQPQHF. CDR3 bases: TGTGCCAGTAGTCGCCTTGGGACAATAGATAGCAATCAGCCCCAGCATTTT. The chain combines TRBV19 with TRBJ1-5, with D maybe TRBD1 (6 bases). V gave up 5 bases and J gave up 0 bases, with 17 bases separating them. The CDR3 spans 17 residues. Germline CDR1 LNHDA, CDR2 SQIVND (reference sequence).

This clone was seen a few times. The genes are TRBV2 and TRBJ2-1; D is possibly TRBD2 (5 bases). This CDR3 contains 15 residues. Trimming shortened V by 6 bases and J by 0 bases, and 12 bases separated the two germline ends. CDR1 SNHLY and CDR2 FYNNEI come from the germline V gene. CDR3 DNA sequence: TGTGCCAGCAGCCTGGACTCGAGCTCCTACAATGAGCAGTTCTTC. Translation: CASSLDSSSYNEQFF.

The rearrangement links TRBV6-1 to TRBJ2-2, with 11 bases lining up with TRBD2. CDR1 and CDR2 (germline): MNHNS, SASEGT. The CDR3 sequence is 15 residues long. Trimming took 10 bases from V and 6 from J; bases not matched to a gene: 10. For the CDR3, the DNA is TGTGCCACCCATAGCGGGGGGGCCTTATCCGGGGAGCTGTTTTTT. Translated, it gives CATHSGGALSGELFF.

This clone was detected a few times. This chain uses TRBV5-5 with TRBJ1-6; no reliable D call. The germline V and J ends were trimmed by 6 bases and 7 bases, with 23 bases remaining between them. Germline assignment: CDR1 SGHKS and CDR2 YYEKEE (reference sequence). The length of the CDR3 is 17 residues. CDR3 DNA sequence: TGTGCCAGCAACCCTCCGGGCGCTAGCTCGGAGAATTCACCCCTCCACTTT. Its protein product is CASNPPGASSENSPLHF.

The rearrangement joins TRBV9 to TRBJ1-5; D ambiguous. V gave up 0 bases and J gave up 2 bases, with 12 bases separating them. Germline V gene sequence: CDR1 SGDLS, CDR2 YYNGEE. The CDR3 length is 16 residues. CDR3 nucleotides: TGTGCCAGCAGCGTAGATGCGGAAGCGGGCAATCAGCCCCAGCATTTT. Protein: CASSVDAEAGNQPQHF.

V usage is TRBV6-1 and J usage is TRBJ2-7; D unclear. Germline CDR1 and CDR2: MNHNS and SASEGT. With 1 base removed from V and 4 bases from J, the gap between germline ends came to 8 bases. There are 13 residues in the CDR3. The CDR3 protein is CASSEESGYEQYF. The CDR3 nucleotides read TGTGCCAGCAGTGAAGAGTCAGGTTACGAGCAGTACTTC.

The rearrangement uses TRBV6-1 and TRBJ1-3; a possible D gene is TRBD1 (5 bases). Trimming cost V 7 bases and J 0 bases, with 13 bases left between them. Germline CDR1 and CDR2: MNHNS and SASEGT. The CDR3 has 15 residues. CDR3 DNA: TGTGCCAGCACGGCAGGGAGGATCTCTGGAAACACCATATATTTT. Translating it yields CASTAGRISGNTIYF.

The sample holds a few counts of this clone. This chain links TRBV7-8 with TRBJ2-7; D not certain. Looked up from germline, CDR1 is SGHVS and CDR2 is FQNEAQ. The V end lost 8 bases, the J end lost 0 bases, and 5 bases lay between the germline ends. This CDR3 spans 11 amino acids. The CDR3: CASGSSYEQYF. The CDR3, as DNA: TGTGCCAGCGGTAGCTCCTACGAGCAGTACTTC.

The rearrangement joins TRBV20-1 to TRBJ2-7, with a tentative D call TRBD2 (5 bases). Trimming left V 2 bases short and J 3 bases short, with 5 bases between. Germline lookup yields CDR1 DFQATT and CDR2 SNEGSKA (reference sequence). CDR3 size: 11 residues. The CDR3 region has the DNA TGCAGTGCTAGACGGGGCTACGAGCAGTACTTC. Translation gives CSARRGYEQYF.

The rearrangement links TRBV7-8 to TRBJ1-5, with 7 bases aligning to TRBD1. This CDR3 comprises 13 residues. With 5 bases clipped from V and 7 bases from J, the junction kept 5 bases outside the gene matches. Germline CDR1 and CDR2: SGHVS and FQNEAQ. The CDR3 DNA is TGTGCCAGCAGCCCCCCACAGGGGCAGCCCCAGCATTTT. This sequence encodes CASSPPQGQPQHF.

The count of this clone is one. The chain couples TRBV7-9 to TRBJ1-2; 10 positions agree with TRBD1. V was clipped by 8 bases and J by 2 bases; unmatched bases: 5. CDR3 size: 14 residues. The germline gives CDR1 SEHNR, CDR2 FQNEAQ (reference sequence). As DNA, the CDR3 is TGTGCCAGCGCGGGACAGGGGACAAACTATGGCTACACCTTC. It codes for CASAGQGTNYGYTF.

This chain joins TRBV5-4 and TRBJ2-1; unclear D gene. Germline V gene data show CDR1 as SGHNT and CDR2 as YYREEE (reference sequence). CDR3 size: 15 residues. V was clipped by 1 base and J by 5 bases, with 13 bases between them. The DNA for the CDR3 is TGTGCCAGCAGCTTGCTTGACTTTATTAACAATGAGCAGTTCTTC. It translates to CASSLLDFINNEQFF.

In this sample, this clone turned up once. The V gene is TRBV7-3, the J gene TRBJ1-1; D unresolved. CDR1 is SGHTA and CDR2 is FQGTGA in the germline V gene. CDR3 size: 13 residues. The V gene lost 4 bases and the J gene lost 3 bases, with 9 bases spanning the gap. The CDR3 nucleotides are TGTGCCAGCAGCTCGCAGGAGGACACTGAAGCTTTCTTT. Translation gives CASSSQEDTEAFF.

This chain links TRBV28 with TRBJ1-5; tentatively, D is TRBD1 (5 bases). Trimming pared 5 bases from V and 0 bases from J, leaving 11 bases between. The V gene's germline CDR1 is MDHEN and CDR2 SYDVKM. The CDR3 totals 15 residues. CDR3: CASSPGDVSNQPQHF. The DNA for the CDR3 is TGTGCCAGCAGTCCGGGGGACGTTAGCAATCAGCCCCAGCATTTT. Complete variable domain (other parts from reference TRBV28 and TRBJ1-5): DVKVTQSSRYLVKRTGEKVFLECVQDMDHENMFWYRQDPGLGLRLIYFSYDVKMKEKGDIPEGYSVSREKKERFSLILESASTNQTSMYLCASSPGDVSNQPQHFGDGTRLSIL.

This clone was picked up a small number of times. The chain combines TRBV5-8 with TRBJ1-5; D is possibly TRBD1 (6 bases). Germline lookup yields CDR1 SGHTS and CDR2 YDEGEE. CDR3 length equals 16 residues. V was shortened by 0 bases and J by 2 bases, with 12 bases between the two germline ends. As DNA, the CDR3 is TGTGCCAGCAGCTTGGGACAGGTCCCTGGCAATCAGCCCCAGCATTTT. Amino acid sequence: CASSLGQVPGNQPQHF.

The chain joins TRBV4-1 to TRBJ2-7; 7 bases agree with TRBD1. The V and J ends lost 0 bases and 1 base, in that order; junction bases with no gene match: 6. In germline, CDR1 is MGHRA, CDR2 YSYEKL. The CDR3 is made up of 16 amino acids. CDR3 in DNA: TGCGCCAGCAGCCAAGAAGGGCCGACAGGGTCCTACGAGCAGTACTTC. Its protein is CASSQEGPTGSYEQYF.

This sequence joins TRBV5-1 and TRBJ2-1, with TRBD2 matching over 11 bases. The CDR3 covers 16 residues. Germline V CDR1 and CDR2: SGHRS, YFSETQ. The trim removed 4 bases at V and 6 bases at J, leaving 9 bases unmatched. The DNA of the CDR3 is TGCGCCAGCAGCCCCTTAGCGGGGGGGACCTCCAATGAGCAGTTCTTC. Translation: CASSPLAGGTSNEQFF.

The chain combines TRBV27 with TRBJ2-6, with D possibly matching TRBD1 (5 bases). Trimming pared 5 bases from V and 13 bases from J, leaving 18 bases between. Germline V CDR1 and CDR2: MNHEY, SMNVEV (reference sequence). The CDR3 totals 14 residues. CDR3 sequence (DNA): TGTGCCAGCAGTCCTTTGGGCAGGGAAGAAGTCCTGACTTTC. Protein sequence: CASSPLGREEVLTF. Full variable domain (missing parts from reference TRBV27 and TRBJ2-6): EAQVTQNPRYLITVTGKKLTVTCSQNMNHEYMSWYRQDPGLGLRQIYYSMNVEVTDKGDVPEGYKVSRKEKRNFPLILESPSPNQTSLYFCASSPLGREEVLTFGAGSRLTVL.

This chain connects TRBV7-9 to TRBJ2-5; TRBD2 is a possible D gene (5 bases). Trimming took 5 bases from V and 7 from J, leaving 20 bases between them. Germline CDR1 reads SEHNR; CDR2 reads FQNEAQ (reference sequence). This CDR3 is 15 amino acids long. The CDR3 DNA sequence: TGTGCCAGCAGCCCATCCGGGATCTATAATGTGACCCAGTACTTC. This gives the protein CASSPSGIYNVTQYF. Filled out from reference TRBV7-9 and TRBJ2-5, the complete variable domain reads DTGVSQNPRHKITKRGQNVTFRCDPISEHNRLYWYRQTLGQGPEFLTYFQNEAQLEKSRLLSDRFSAERPKGSFSTLEIQRTEQGDSAMYLCASSPSGIYNVTQYFGPGTRLLVL.

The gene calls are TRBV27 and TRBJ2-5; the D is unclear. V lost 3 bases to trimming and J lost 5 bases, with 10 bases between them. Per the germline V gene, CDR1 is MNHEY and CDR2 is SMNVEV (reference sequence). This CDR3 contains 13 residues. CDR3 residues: CASSLGRRETQYF. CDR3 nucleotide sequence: TGTGCCAGCAGTTTGGGTCGGCGGGAGACCCAGTACTTC.

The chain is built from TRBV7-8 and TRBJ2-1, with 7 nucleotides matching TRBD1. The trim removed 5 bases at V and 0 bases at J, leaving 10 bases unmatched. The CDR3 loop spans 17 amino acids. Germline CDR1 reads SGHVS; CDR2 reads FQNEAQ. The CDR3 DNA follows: TGTGCCAGCAGCCAACCGGACAGGATCAGCTCCTACAATGAGCAGTTCTTC. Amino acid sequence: CASSQPDRISSYNEQFF.

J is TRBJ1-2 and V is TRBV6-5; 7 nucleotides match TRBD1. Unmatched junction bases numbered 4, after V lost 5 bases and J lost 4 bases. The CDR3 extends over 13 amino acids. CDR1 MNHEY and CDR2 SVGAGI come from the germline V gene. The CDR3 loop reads CASSVDRSYGYTF. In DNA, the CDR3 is TGTGCCAGCAGTGTGGACAGGAGCTATGGCTACACCTTC.

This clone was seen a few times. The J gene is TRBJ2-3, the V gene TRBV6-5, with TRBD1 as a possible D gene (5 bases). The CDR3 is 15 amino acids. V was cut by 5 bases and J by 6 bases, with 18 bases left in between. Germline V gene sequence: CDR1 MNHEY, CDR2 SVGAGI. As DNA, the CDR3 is TGTGCCAGCAGTCTGTATTCTGGGGCAGGGGATACGCAGTATTTT. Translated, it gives CASSLYSGAGDTQYF.

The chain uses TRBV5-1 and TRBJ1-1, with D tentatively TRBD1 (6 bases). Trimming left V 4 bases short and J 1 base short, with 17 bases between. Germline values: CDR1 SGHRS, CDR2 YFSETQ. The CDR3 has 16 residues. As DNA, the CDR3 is TGCGCCAGCAGCCCGGGCCTGGGAGGGGGGAACACTGAAGCTTTCTTT. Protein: CASSPGLGGGNTEAFF.

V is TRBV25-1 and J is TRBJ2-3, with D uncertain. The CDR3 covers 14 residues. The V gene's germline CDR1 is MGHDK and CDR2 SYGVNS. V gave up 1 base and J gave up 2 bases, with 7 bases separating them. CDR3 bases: TGTGCCAGCAGTGAATCTGGAGTCACAGATACGCAGTATTTT. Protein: CASSESGVTDTQYF.

The CDR3 reads CASSETGLGSYEQYF. CDR3 sequence (DNA): TGTGCCAGCAGTGAAACAGGGCTAGGTTCCTACGAGCAGTACTTC. The rearrangement links TRBV2 to TRBJ2-7, with D tentatively TRBD1 (6 bases). V lost 2 bases and J 1 base, leaving 12 bases between the germline ends. The CDR3 has 15 residues. Germline values: CDR1 SNHLY, CDR2 FYNNEI. Using reference TRBV2 and TRBJ2-7 for the parts outside the CDR3, the full variable domain is EPEVTQTPSHQVTQMGQEVILRCVPISNHLYFYWYRQILGQKVEFLVSFYNNEISEKSEIFDDQFSVERPDGSNFTLKIRSTKLEDSAMYFCASSETGLGSYEQYFGPGTRLTVT.

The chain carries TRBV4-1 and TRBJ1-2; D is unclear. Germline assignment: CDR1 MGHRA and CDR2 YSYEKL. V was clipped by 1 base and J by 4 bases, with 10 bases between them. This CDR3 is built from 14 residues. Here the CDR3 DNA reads TGCGCCAGCAGCCAAGTTGAACGAGGCTATGGCTACACCTTC. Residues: CASSQVERGYGYTF.

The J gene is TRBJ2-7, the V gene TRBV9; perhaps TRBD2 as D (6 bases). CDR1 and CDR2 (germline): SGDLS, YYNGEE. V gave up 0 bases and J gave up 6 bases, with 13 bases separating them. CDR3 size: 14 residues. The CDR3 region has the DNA TGTGCCAGCAGCGTAGGGGAGGTCCTAAGCGAGCAGTACTTC. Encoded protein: CASSVGEVLSEQYF.

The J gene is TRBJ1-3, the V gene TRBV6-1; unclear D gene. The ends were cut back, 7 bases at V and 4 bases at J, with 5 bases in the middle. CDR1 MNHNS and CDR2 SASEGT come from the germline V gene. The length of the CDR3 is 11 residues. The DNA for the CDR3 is TGTGCCAGCAACGAGGGAAACACCATATATTTT. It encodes CASNEGNTIYF.